The clone carrying this TCR beta chain was detected many times. This entry belongs to a study of neurological immune-mediated disorders. Every sequencing run returned over 190 million TCR-beta sequences, which were derived from 15-18 subjects. MiXCR was run by TCRdb on the 5' RACE reads, yielding one entry per CDR3 protein. Here the sample spans some 86,000 distinct CDR3 sequences, 2% to 3% being singletons. Trimming left V 0 bases short and J 2 bases short, with 8 bases between. This CDR3 is built from 15 residues. Per the germline V gene, CDR1 is SGHRS and CDR2 is YFSETQ. This TCR was recovered from a woman aged 25-40 years with multiple sclerosis. The chain has TRBV5-1 and TRBJ2-2; a weak D match, TRBD2 (5 bases). The specimen sequenced was PBMCs. This chain's CDR3 is CASSLGAVNTGELFF. The CDR3 DNA follows: TGCGCCAGCAGCTTGGGAGCGGTAAACACCGGGGAGCTGTTTTTT. The full variable domain, completed using reference TRBV5-1 and TRBJ2-2, is KAGVTQTPRYLIKTRGQQVTLSCSPISGHRSVSWYQQTPGQGLQFLFEYFSETQRNKGNFPGRFSGRQFSNSRSEMNVSTLELGDSALYLCASSLGAVNTGELFFGEGSRLTVL.